The next 23 T cell receptor beta chains were all read from a single sample in a study of blood T cell repertoires in COVID-19. Produced via immunoSEQ multiplex PCR; TCRdb's table is partial and in-frame only. Of 210,000 or so clones listed, 88% are singletons. Sample: peripheral blood. These receptor sequences come from a woman aged 60 to 75 with acute or convalescent COVID-19.

V and J are TRBV27 and TRBJ2-2; the match to TRBD2 covers 13 bases. CDR1 is MNHEY, CDR2 SMNVEV, per germline (reference sequence). This CDR3 spans 17 amino acids. V shed 5 bases and J 9 bases; nucleotides not matched to a gene: 12. The CDR3 protein is CASSPGLAGVLHRELFF. The DNA for the CDR3 is TGTGCCAGCAGTCCTGGACTAGCGGGAGTTTTACACCGGGAGCTGTTTTTT.

The chain combines TRBV12-3 or TRBV12-4 with TRBJ2-7, with 10 bases lining up with TRBD1. V gave up 5 bases and J gave up 6 bases; unmatched junction bases: 4. The CDR3 contains 13 residues. The CDR3 DNA reads as TGTGCCAGCAGTCCCCGGGACAGGGGCGAGCAGTACTTC. This codes for CASSPRDRGEQYF.

The chain has TRBV18 and TRBJ2-1, with TRBD2 identical over 9 bases. Germline V gene data show CDR1 as KGHSH and CDR2 as LQKENI. After removal of 4 bases from V and 9 bases from J, the junction contained 7 bases not matched to a gene. This CDR3 is 14 amino acids long. This chain's CDR3 is CASSRGLAYTEQFF. The CDR3 coding sequence is TGTGCCAGCTCACGAGGACTAGCGTATACTGAGCAGTTCTTC.

The chain is built from TRBV6-1 and TRBJ1-4; 11 bases line up with TRBD1. Germline CDR1 is MNHNS and CDR2 is SASEGT. V was pared by 1 base and J by 11 bases, with 6 bases of the junction left unmatched. The CDR3 totals 15 residues. This chain's CDR3 is CASSEGRTGGGKLFF. CDR3 nucleotides: TGTGCCAGCAGTGAAGGCAGGACAGGGGGCGGTAAACTGTTTTTT.

A note on this clone: One end of the junction does not line up with germline, which may come from a read error. The chain couples TRBV5-1 to TRBJ1-2, with TRBD1 identical over 9 bases. The CDR3 is 12 residues long. Germline CDR1 SGHRS, CDR2 YFSETQ. The CDR3 coding sequence is TGCGCCAGCAGCTTAGAAACCGGGACAGGGTCCTTC. This sequence encodes CASSLETGTGSF.

The chain is built from TRBV28 and TRBJ1-2; 10 bases are a match to TRBD1. The CDR3 contains 15 residues. Germline trimming cut 5 bases from V and 4 bases from J; bases unmatched to any gene: 7. CDR1 and CDR2 (germline): MDHEN, SYDVKM. As DNA, the CDR3 is TGTGCCAGCAGTCCCGGGACAGGGGCCTTCTATGGCTACACCTTC. As protein: CASSPGTGAFYGYTF.

This clone was detected once. The gene calls are TRBV19 and TRBJ2-1; D not resolved. Per germline, CDR1 LNHDA and CDR2 SQIVND (reference sequence). The CDR3 consists of 12 residues. Trimming took off 5 bases at V and 5 bases at J, with 7 bases between the two ends. The CDR3 is CASSVTHNEQFF. In DNA form, the CDR3 reads TGTGCCAGTAGTGTTACTCACAATGAGCAGTTCTTC.

The J gene is TRBJ1-5, the V gene TRBV7-9, with D maybe TRBD1 (6 bases). The germline V and J ends were trimmed by 5 bases and 7 bases, with 18 bases remaining between them. Germline V lookup: CDR1 SEHNR, CDR2 FQNEAQ (reference sequence). The CDR3 sequence is 15 residues long. CDR3 bases: TGTGCCAGCAGCCCCACGGGGGGCTTAAGGCAGCCCCAGCATTTT. This sequence encodes CASSPTGGLRQPQHF.

The chain recombines TRBV6-6 with TRBJ2-1, with a tentative D call TRBD2 (6 bases). Germline-derived CDR1 and CDR2 are MNHNY and SVGAGI (reference sequence). V was pared by 6 bases and J by 11 bases, with 14 bases between. The CDR3 covers 12 residues. The CDR3 DNA is TGTGCCAGCAGAGGGACTGCGTTAAAGCAGTTCTTC. This translates into CASRGTALKQFF.

The chain links TRBV19 to TRBJ2-2; 10 bases match TRBD2. Germline V gene sequence: CDR1 LNHDA, CDR2 SQIVND (reference sequence). J gave up 6 bases and V 8 bases, and 6 bases lay outside the gene matches. The CDR3 spans 14 residues. In nucleotides, the CDR3 is TGTGCCAGTTCCGGGACTAGCGCCTCCGGGGAGCTGTTTTTT. This encodes CASSGTSASGELFF.

The chain carries TRBV28 and TRBJ1-5, with D unclear. The CDR3 spans 13 residues. Germline CDR1 is MDHEN and CDR2 is SYDVKM. Trimming shortened V by 6 bases and J by 8 bases, and 14 bases separated the two germline ends. CDR3 DNA: TGTGCCAGCAGATCCCACCCCAGCGAGCCCCAGCATTTT. Translated, it gives CASRSHPSEPQHF.

The CDR3 region has the DNA TGTGCCAGCAGTCGCATGAGCAATTCACCCCTCCACTTT. This codes for CASSRMSNSPLHF. The V call is TRBV12-3 or TRBV12-4, the J call TRBJ1-6, with D unresolved. The CDR3 totals 13 residues. V gave up 5 bases and J gave up 7 bases, with 9 bases separating them.

The gene calls are TRBV5-1 and TRBJ1-3; 7 bases fit TRBD1. Unmatched junction bases numbered 9, after V lost 0 bases and J lost 0 bases. Germline-derived CDR1 and CDR2 are SGHRS and YFSETQ. This CDR3 contains 18 residues. In nucleotides, the CDR3 is TGCGCCAGCAGCTTGGCTGGGCTGGGACAGCTCTCTGGAAACACCATATATTTT. Protein product: CASSLAGLGQLSGNTIYF.

This chain uses TRBV6-5 with TRBJ1-5; TRBD1 might be the D (5 bases). V dropped 11 bases and J dropped 5 bases, with 13 bases sitting between them. The CDR3 loop spans 12 amino acids. The germline V gene encodes CDR1 MNHEY and CDR2 SVGAGI. DNA for the CDR3: TGTGCCGGCTCAACCAGGGATCAGCCCCAGCATTTT. Translating gives CAGSTRDQPQHF.

V is TRBV5-1 and J is TRBJ1-3, with D possibly matching TRBD1 (5 bases). Trimming took off 4 bases at V and 0 bases at J, with 11 bases between the two ends. The length of the CDR3 is 15 residues. CDR1 and CDR2 from the germline V gene are SGHRS and YFSETQ. The CDR3 protein is CASSLGHNSGNTIYF. The CDR3 nucleotides read TGCGCCAGCAGCCTCGGACATAACTCTGGAAACACCATATATTTT.

The chain couples TRBV11-2 to TRBJ1-4, with 9 positions matching TRBD1. The CDR3 sequence is 16 residues long. Germline V CDR1 and CDR2: SGHAT, FQNNGV. After removal of 1 base from V and 6 bases from J, the junction contained 6 bases not matched to a gene. CDR3 sequence (DNA): TGTGCCAGCAGCTTAGGAGGGACAGGGCCGGATGAAAAACTGTTTTTT. It codes for CASSLGGTGPDEKLFF.

This chain connects TRBV24-1 to TRBJ2-5; TRBD1 matches at 7 bases. CDR1 KGHDR and CDR2 SFDVKD come from the germline V gene. CDR3 length: 16 residues. The junction had 10 bases not matched to a gene; V was cut back by 2 bases and J by 5 bases. The CDR3 DNA is TGTGCCACCAGTGATTCCTATGCGACAGGGCTGGAGACCCAGTACTTC. This sequence encodes CATSDSYATGLETQYF.

J is TRBJ1-6 and V is TRBV6-5; D is perhaps TRBD1 (5 bases). V dropped 0 bases and J dropped 8 bases, with 14 bases sitting between them. Germline assignment: CDR1 MNHEY and CDR2 SVGAGI. This CDR3 has 16 amino acids. In DNA form, the CDR3 reads TGTGCCAGCAGTTACTCAAGACGCTTCAGGGATTCACCCCTCCACTTT. Its protein is CASSYSRRFRDSPLHF.

J is TRBJ1-6 and V is TRBV3-1 (or the pseudogene TRBV3-2); weak D call: TRBD1 (5 bases). Per the germline V gene, CDR1 is LGHDT and CDR2 is YNNKEL (reference sequence). Trimming shortened V by 4 bases and J by 7 bases, and 11 bases separated the two germline ends. The CDR3 runs to 14 residues. The CDR3 sequence: CASSPGLLNSPLHF. CDR3 DNA: TGTGCCAGCAGCCCGGGACTGCTAAATTCACCCCTCCACTTT.

The chain carries TRBV7-3 and TRBJ1-2, with 8 nucleotides matching TRBD1. Germline V gene data show CDR1 as SGHTA and CDR2 as FQGTGA. V lost 2 bases and J lost 8; bases outside the gene matches: 4. The CDR3 has 13 amino acids. The CDR3 DNA sequence: TGTGCCAGCAGCTTAGGACAGGGATGGGGCTACACCTTC. This translates into CASSLGQGWGYTF.

This clone was counted once. The rearrangement uses TRBV5-1 and TRBJ2-7, with D maybe TRBD2 (6 bases). This CDR3 comprises 15 residues. Between the trimmed V and J ends, which lost 0 bases and 1 base, there was a span of 11 bases. Germline lookup yields CDR1 SGHRS and CDR2 YFSETQ. The CDR3, as DNA: TGCGCCAGCAGCTTGGCCGGGAGTGGTTCCTACGAGCAGTACTTC. Protein: CASSLAGSGSYEQYF. Filled out from reference TRBV5-1 and TRBJ2-7, the complete variable domain reads KAGVTQTPRYLIKTRGQQVTLSCSPISGHRSVSWYQQTPGQGLQFLFEYFSETQRNKGNFPGRFSGRQFSNSRSEMNVSTLELGDSALYLCASSLAGSGSYEQYFGPGTRLTVT.

The chain couples TRBV3-1 (or the pseudogene TRBV3-2) to TRBJ2-5; the match to TRBD2 covers 8 bases. V shed 2 bases, J shed 4 bases, and the junction held 6 bases outside the gene matches. Germline values: CDR1 LGHDT, CDR2 YNNKEL (reference sequence). CDR3 length equals 15 residues. This chain's CDR3 is CASSQSGRAPETQYF. CDR3 nucleotide sequence: TGTGCCAGCAGCCAATCCGGGAGGGCCCCAGAGACCCAGTACTTC.

This chain joins TRBV9 and TRBJ2-1, with 7 bases identical to TRBD1. After removal of 8 bases from V and 4 bases from J, the junction contained 12 bases not matched to a gene. The length of the CDR3 is 15 residues. The germline CDR1 and CDR2 sequences are SGDLS and YYNGEE. DNA of the CDR3: TGTGCCAGTACTGCCCGGGACAGCTTTTACAATGAGCAGTTCTTC. Encoded protein: CASTARDSFYNEQFF.